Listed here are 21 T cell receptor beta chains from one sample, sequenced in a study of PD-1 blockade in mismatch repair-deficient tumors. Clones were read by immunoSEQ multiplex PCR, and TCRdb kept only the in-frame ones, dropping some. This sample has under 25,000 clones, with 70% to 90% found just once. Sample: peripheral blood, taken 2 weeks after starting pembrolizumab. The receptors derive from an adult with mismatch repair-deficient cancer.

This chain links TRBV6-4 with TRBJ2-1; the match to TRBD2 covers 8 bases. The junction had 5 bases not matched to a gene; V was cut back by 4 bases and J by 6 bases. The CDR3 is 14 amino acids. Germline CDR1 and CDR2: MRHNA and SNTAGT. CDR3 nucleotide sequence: TGTGCCAGCAGTGTAAGCGGGAGCTCCAATGAGCAGTTCTTC. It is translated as CASSVSGSSNEQFF.

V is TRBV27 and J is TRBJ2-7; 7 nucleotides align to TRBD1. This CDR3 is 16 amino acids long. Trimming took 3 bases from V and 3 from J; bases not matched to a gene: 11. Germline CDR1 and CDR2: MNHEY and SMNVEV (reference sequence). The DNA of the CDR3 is TGTGCCAGCAGTTTCGGTTCTTTGGCAGGGGGCTACGAGCAGTACTTC. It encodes CASSFGSLAGGYEQYF.

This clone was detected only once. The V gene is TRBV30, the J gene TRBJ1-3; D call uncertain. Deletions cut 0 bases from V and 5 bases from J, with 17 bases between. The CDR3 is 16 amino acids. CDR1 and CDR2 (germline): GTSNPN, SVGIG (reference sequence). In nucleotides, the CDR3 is TGTGCCTGGAGTGTACGGGAGCGCCTTGGAAGAAACACCATATATTTT. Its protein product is CAWSVRERLGRNTIYF.

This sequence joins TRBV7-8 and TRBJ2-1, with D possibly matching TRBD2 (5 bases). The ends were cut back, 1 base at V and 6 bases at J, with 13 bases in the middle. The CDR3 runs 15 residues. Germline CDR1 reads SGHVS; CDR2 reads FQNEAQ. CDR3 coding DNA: TGTGCCAGCAGCTTAGAGCTAGCAGGAGTCAATGAGCAGTTCTTC. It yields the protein CASSLELAGVNEQFF.

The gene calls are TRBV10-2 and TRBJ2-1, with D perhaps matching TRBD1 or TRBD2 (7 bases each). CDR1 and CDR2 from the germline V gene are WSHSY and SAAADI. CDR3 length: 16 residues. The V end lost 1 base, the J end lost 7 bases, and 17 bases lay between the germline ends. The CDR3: CASSELGGGVPNEQFF. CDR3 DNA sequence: TGCGCCAGCAGTGAGTTGGGAGGGGGCGTTCCGAATGAGCAGTTCTTC.

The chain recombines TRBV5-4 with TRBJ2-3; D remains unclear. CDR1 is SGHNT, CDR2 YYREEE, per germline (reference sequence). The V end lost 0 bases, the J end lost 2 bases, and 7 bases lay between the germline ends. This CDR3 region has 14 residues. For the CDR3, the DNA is TGTGCCAGCAGCTTGGAACAGAACACAGATACGCAGTATTTT. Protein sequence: CASSLEQNTDTQYF. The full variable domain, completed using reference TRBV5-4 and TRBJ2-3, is ETGVTQSPTHLIKTRGQQVTLRCSSQSGHNTVSWYQQALGQGPQFIFQYYREEENGRGNFPPRFSGLQFPNYSSELNVNALELDDSALYLCASSLEQNTDTQYFGPGTRLTVL.

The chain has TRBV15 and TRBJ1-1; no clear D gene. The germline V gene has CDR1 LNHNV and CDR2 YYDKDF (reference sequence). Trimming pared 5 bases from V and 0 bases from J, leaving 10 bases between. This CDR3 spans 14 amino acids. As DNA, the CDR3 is TGTGCCACCAGCCGCGGAAACATGAACACTGAAGCTTTCTTT. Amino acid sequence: CATSRGNMNTEAFF.

The CDR3 DNA reads TGCGCCAGCAGCCGCAAGGACCAGAACACTGAAGCTTTCTTT. This gives the protein CASSRKDQNTEAFF. The chain has TRBV5-1 and TRBJ1-1, with no clear D. Trimming left V 4 bases short and J 1 base short, with 11 bases between. This CDR3 spans 14 amino acids. CDR1 is SGHRS and CDR2 is YFSETQ in the germline V gene.

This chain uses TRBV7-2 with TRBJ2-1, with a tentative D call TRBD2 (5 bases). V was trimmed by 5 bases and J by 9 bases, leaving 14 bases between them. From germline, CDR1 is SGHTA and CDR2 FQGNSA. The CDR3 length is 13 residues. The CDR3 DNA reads TGTGCCAGCAGCCCCCCGAGGGTCAGTGAGCAGTTCTTC. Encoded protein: CASSPPRVSEQFF.

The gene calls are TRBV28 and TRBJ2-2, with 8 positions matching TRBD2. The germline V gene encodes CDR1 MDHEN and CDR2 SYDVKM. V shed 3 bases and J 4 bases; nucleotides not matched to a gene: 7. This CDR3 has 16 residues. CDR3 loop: CASSLLPSGSTGELFF. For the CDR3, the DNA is TGTGCCAGCAGTTTGCTTCCCAGCGGGAGCACCGGGGAGCTGTTTTTT.

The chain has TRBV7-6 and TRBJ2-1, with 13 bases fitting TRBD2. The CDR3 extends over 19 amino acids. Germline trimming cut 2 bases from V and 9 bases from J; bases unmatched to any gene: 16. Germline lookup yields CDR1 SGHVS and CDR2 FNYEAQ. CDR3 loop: CASSLRPFRTSGRNGEQFF. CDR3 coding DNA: TGTGCCAGCAGCTTACGGCCCTTTCGGACTAGCGGGAGAAACGGTGAGCAGTTCTTC. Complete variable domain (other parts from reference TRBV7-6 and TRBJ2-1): GAGVSQSPRYKVTKRGQDVALRCDPISGHVSLYWYRQALGQGPEFLTYFNYEAQQDKSGLPNDRFSAERPEGSISTLTIQRTEQRDSAMYRCASSLRPFRTSGRNGEQFFGPGTRLTVL.

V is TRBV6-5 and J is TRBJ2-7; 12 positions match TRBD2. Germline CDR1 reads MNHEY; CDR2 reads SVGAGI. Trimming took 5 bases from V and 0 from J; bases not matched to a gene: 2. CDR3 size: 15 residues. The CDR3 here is CASSATSGSSYEQYF. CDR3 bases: TGTGCCAGCAGTGCGACTAGCGGGAGCTCCTACGAGCAGTACTTC.

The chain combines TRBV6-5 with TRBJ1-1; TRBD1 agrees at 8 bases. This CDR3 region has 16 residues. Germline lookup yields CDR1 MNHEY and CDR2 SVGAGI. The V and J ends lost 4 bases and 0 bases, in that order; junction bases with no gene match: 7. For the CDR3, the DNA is TGTGCCAGCAGTTTTTGGCAGGGGGCCTTGAACACTGAAGCTTTCTTT. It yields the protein CASSFWQGALNTEAFF.

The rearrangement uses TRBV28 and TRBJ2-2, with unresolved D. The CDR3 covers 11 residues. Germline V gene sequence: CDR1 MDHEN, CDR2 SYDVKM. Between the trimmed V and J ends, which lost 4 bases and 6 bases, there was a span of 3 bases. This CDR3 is CASSSPGELFF. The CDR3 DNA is TGTGCCAGCAGTTCCCCCGGGGAGCTGTTTTTT.

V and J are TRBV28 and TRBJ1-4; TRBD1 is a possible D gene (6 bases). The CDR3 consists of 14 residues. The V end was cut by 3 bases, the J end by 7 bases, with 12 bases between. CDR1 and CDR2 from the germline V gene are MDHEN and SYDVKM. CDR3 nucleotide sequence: TGTGCCAGCAGTTTTGCGGGGGCAGGTGAAAAACTGTTTTTT. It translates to CASSFAGAGEKLFF.

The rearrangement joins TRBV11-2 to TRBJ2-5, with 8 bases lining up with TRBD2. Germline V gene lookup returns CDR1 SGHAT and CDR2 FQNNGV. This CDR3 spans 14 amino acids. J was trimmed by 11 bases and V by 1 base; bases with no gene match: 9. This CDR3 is CASSLAGGPREQYF. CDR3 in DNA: TGTGCCAGCAGCTTAGCGGGAGGGCCGAGGGAGCAGTACTTC.

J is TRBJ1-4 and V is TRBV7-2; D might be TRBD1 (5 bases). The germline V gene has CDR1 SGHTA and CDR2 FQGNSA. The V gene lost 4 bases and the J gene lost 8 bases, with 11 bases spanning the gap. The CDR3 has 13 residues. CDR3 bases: TGTGCCAGCAGCTACACGGGGGGAGAAAAACTGTTTTTT. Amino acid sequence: CASSYTGGEKLFF.

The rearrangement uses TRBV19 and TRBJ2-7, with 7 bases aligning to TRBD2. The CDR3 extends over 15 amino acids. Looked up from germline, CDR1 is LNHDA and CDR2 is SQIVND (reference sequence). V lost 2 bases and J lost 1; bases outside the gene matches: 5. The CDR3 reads CASSISLAPSYEQYF. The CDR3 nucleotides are TGTGCCAGTAGTATATCACTAGCGCCTTCCTACGAGCAGTACTTC.

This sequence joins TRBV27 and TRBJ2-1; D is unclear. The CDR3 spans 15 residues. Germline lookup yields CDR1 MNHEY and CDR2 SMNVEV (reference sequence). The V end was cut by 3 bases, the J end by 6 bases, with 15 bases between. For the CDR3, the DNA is TGTGCCAGCAGTTTGACTGCTTGGGCCCTCAATGAGCAGTTCTTC. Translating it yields CASSLTAWALNEQFF.

The CDR3 DNA reads as TGTGCCACCACTAAAGCGGGGACTAGCACAGATACGCAGTATTTT. Residues: CATTKAGTSTDTQYF. V is TRBV6-5 and J is TRBJ2-3; the match to TRBD2 covers 7 bases. Germline loops: CDR1 MNHEY, CDR2 SVGAGI. V shed 10 bases, J shed 0 bases, and the junction held 10 bases outside the gene matches. This CDR3 spans 15 amino acids.

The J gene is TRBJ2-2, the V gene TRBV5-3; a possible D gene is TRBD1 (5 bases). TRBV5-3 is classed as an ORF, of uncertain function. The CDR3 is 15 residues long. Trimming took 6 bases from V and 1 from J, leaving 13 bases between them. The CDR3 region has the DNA TGTGCCAGAAATTGGAGCAGGGAGAACACCGGGGAGCTGTTTTTT. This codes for CARNWSRENTGELFF.